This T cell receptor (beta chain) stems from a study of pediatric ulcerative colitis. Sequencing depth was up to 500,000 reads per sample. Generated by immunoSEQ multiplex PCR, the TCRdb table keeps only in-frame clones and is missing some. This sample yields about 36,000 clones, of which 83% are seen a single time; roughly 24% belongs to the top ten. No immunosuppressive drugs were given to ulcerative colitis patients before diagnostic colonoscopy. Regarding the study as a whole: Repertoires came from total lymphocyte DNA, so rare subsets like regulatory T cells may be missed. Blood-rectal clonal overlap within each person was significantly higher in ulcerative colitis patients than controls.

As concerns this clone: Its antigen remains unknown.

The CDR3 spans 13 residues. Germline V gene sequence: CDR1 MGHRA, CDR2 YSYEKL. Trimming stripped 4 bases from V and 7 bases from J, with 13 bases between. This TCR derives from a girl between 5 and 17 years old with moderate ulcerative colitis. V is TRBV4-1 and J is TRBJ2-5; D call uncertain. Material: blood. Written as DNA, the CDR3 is TGCGCCAGCAGCCCCGCCGGCCTAGGGACCCAGTACTTC. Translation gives CASSPAGLGTQYF.